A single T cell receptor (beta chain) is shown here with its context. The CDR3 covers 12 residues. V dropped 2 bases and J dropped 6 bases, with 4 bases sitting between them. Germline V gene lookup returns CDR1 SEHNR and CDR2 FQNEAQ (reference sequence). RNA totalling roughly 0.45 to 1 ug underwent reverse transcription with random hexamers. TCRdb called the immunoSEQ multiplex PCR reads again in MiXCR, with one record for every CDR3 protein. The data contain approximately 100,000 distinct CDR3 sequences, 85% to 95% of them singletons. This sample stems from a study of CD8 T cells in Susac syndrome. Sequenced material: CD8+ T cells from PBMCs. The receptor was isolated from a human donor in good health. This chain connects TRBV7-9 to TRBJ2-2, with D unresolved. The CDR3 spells CASSLLAGELFF. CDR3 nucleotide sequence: TGTGCCAGCAGCTTATTGGCCGGGGAGCTGTTTTTT. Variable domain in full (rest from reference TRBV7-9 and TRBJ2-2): DTGVSQNPRHKITKRGQNVTFRCDPISEHNRLYWYRQTLGQGPEFLTYFQNEAQLEKSRLLSDRFSAERPKGSFSTLEIQRTEQGDSAMYLCASSLLAGELFFGEGSRLTVL.